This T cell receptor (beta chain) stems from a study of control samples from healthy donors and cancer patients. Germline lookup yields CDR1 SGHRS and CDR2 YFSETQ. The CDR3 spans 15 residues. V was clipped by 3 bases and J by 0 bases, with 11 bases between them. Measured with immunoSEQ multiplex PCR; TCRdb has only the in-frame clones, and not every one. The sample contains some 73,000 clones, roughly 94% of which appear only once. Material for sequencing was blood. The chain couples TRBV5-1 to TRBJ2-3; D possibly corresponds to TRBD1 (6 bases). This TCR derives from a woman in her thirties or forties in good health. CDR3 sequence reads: CASSWDTPSTDTQYF. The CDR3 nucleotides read TGCGCCAGCAGCTGGGACACCCCTAGCACAGATACGCAGTATTTT. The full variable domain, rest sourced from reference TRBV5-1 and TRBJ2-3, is KAGVTQTPRYLIKTRGQQVTLSCSPISGHRSVSWYQQTPGQGLQFLFEYFSETQRNKGNFPGRFSGRQFSNSRSEMNVSTLELGDSALYLCASSWDTPSTDTQYFGPGTRLTVL.